The 29 T cell receptor beta chains presented below share a single source sample, sequenced in a study of blood T cell repertoires in COVID-19. Sequencing used immunoSEQ multiplex PCR; TCRdb keeps in-frame clones, though not all of them. The sample has 330,000 or so clones; over 75% are singletons. The sequencing sample was made of PBMCs or T cells enriched from blood (not recorded which). The receptors derive from a middle-aged man in a cohort exposed to, infected with or recovered from COVID-19 (not recorded which).

The chain joins TRBV19 to TRBJ2-2; a possible D gene is TRBD2 (6 bases). With 7 bases removed from V and 5 bases from J, the gap between germline ends came to 14 bases. From germline, CDR1 is LNHDA and CDR2 SQIVND (reference sequence). The CDR3 is 14 residues long. The CDR3 here is CASIGLFRTGELFF. The CDR3, as DNA: TGTGCCAGTATAGGACTATTCCGAACCGGGGAGCTGTTTTTT.

This clone has a handful of counts. J is TRBJ2-1 and V is TRBV2, with 12 bases that match TRBD2. The CDR3 loop spans 13 amino acids. V shed 6 bases, J shed 6 bases, and the junction held 0 bases outside the gene matches. Germline V gene lookup returns CDR1 SNHLY and CDR2 FYNNEI. The CDR3 loop is CASRTSGGNEQFF. The CDR3 DNA follows: TGTGCCAGCAGGACTAGCGGGGGCAATGAGCAGTTCTTC.

The chain uses TRBV3-1 (or the pseudogene TRBV3-2) and TRBJ1-2; D might be TRBD1 (5 bases). The germline V gene has CDR1 LGHDT and CDR2 YNNKEL (reference sequence). Between the trimmed V and J ends, which lost 4 bases and 0 bases, there was a span of 12 bases. The CDR3 totals 15 residues. The CDR3, as DNA: TGTGCCAGCAGCCTTTCGTGGGGCACTAACTATGGCTACACCTTC. Translated: CASSLSWGTNYGYTF.

The table lists this clone with a few counts. One end of the junction does not line up with germline, which may come from a read error. This chain links TRBV6-5 with TRBJ2-1; the D gene is possibly TRBD2 (5 bases). Germline CDR1 is MNHEY and CDR2 is SVGAGI. CDR3 size: 16 residues. The DNA of the CDR3 is TGTGCCAGCAGTTACAAAGGGAGCTCCCCCTACGATGAGCAGTTCTTC. This encodes CASSYKGSSPYDEQFF.

The J gene is TRBJ1-1, the V gene TRBV19; D might be TRBD1 (5 bases). The CDR3 is made up of 12 amino acids. V was trimmed by 9 bases and J by 4 bases, leaving 12 bases between them. The germline V gene encodes CDR1 LNHDA and CDR2 SQIVND (reference sequence). CDR3 region: CASGQGFTEAFF. The CDR3 bases are TGTGCCAGCGGTCAGGGATTCACTGAAGCTTTCTTT. Variable domain in full (rest from reference TRBV19 and TRBJ1-1): DGGITQSPKYLFRKEGQNVTLSCEQNLNHDAMYWYRQDPGQGLRLIYYSQIVNDFQKGDIAEGYSVSREKKESFPLTVTSAQKNPTAFYLCASGQGFTEAFFGQGTRLTVV.

The genes are TRBV7-9 and TRBJ2-3; D is unresolved. This CDR3 comprises 12 residues. V lost 5 bases and J lost 5, with 8 bases in between. Germline V gives CDR1 SEHNR, CDR2 FQNEAQ (reference sequence). CDR3 in amino acids: CASSPLRDTQYF. DNA of the CDR3: TGTGCCAGCAGCCCATTGCGAGATACGCAGTATTTT.

The chain uses TRBV12-3 or TRBV12-4 and TRBJ2-1; D is perhaps TRBD2 (6 bases). Trimming cost V 3 bases and J 8 bases, with 8 bases left between them. This CDR3 contains 12 residues. For the CDR3, the DNA is TGTGCCAGCAGTTTGGGGGGTCATGAGCAGTTCTTC. Translated: CASSLGGHEQFF.

This clone has a single count. Different DNA sequences within this sample yield the same CDR3. V gene TRBV27 combines with J gene TRBJ2-7, with 8 nucleotides matching TRBD2. Germline CDR1 and CDR2: MNHEY and SMNVEV (reference sequence). This CDR3 is built from 14 residues. J lost 2 bases, V lost 2 bases, and 2 bases had no gene match. The CDR3 loop reads CASSLAGGAYEQYF. The CDR3 DNA reads as TGTGCCAGCAGTTTAGCGGGAGGTGCCTACGAGCAGTACTTC.

The CDR3 nucleotides are TGTGCCAGCAGCCAAGGGCCGGGAATCAAAAACATTCAGTACTTC. As protein: CASSQGPGIKNIQYF. This chain joins TRBV14 and TRBJ2-4; maybe TRBD2 (5 bases). The length of the CDR3 is 15 residues. Deletions cut 1 base from V and 3 bases from J, with 10 bases between. The V gene's germline CDR1 is SGHDN and CDR2 FVKESK. Together with reference TRBV14 and TRBJ2-4, the CDR3 gives the full variable domain: EAGVTQFPSHSVIEKGQTVTLRCDPISGHDNLYWYRRVMGKEIKFLLHFVKESKQDESGMPNNRFLAERTGGTYSTLKVQPAELEDSGVYFCASSQGPGIKNIQYFGAGTRLSVL.

V usage is TRBV6-5 and J usage is TRBJ2-1, with 9 bases lining up with TRBD2. CDR1 and CDR2 (germline): MNHEY, SVGAGI. Trimming took 8 bases from V and 15 from J; bases not matched to a gene: 11. The CDR3 is 12 residues long. CDR3 sequence reads: CASFSGTSSRFF. The CDR3 DNA reads as TGTGCCAGCTTTTCCGGGACTAGCTCACGGTTCTTC.

This sequence joins TRBV7-9 and TRBJ2-5, with TRBD2 matching over 11 bases. Losses at the gene ends were 8 bases for V and 5 bases for J; bases not matched to a gene: 10. The CDR3 runs 15 residues. Germline V CDR1 and CDR2: SEHNR, FQNEAQ (reference sequence). The CDR3 sequence: CASETSGGFRETQYF. The CDR3 DNA sequence: TGTGCCAGCGAAACTAGCGGGGGTTTTCGGGAGACCCAGTACTTC.

The chain couples TRBV20-1 to TRBJ2-7; TRBD2 is a possible D gene (5 bases). CDR1 and CDR2 (germline): DFQATT, SNEGSKA (reference sequence). This CDR3 is 13 amino acids long. Trimming pared 3 bases from V and 6 bases from J, leaving 15 bases between. The DNA of the CDR3 is TGCAGTGCTAGTTCCCCGATTCGGGGCGAGCAGTACTTC. As protein: CSASSPIRGEQYF.

This rearrangement joins TRBV7-3 to TRBJ2-3; D not resolved. Germline loops: CDR1 SGHTA, CDR2 FQGTGA. Deletions cut 2 bases from V and 1 base from J, with 7 bases between. CDR3 length: 14 residues. The CDR3 region is CASSLGQRTDTQYF. CDR3 coding DNA: TGTGCCAGCAGCTTAGGGCAGCGCACAGATACGCAGTATTTT.

This chain connects TRBV3-1 (or the pseudogene TRBV3-2) to TRBJ2-7; a weak D match, TRBD2 (6 bases). V was cut by 1 base and J by 5 bases, with 12 bases left in between. Germline CDR1 is LGHDT and CDR2 is YNNKEL (reference sequence). CDR3 length equals 14 residues. CDR3 sequence reads: CASSQAGVRHEQYF. The DNA for the CDR3 is TGTGCCAGCAGCCAAGCGGGGGTTCGGCACGAGCAGTACTTC.

Only a few counts were recorded for this clone. The CDR3 coding sequence is TGTGCCAGCACCCAATACACAGCGGGAGAAAAGTTCTTC. Amino acid sequence: CASTQYTAGEKFF. This chain connects TRBV6-5 to TRBJ2-1; 8 nucleotides match TRBD2. This CDR3 region has 13 residues. Germline CDR1 is MNHEY and CDR2 is SVGAGI. V lost 7 bases and J lost 14; bases outside the gene matches: 13.

The chain employs TRBV30 and TRBJ2-7; no clear D. Trimming removed 3 bases at V and 2 bases at J, with 14 bases between. In germline, CDR1 is GTSNPN, CDR2 SVGIG (reference sequence). This CDR3 has 14 amino acids. The CDR3 nucleotides are TGTGCCTGGAGACGCCTGGTGGGCGCCTACGAGCAGTACTTC. Encoded protein: CAWRRLVGAYEQYF.

The chain is built from TRBV4-1 and TRBJ2-4, with 7 positions matching TRBD1. This CDR3 has 15 amino acids. CDR1 is MGHRA and CDR2 is YSYEKL in the germline V gene. With V trimmed by 4 bases and J by 4 bases, 7 bases remained unmatched. CDR3 sequence: CASSRTGTAKNIQYF. The CDR3, as DNA: TGCGCCAGCAGCCGGACCGGGACAGCTAAAAACATTCAGTACTTC.

This clone turned up a few times. This CDR3 is also generated by other DNA sequences in the sample. V and J are TRBV18 and TRBJ1-6; D gene ambiguous. The germline V and J ends were trimmed by 2 bases and 7 bases, with 6 bases remaining between them. Looked up from germline, CDR1 is KGHSH and CDR2 is LQKENI. The CDR3 covers 13 residues. CDR3 sequence reads: CASSPGLNSPLHF. The CDR3 nucleotides read TGTGCCAGCTCACCAGGGCTGAATTCACCCCTCCACTTT.

This chain connects TRBV4-2 to TRBJ1-3; 7 bases align to TRBD1. The CDR3 is made up of 20 amino acids. Per the germline V gene, CDR1 is LGHNA and CDR2 is YNFKEQ. V was pared by 3 bases and J by 0 bases, with 17 bases of the junction left unmatched. Here the CDR3 DNA reads TGTGCCAGCAGCCAGGACCGACAGGGAACTACTTTGCCCTCTGGAAACACCATATATTTT. Its protein is CASSQDRQGTTLPSGNTIYF.

This sequence joins TRBV3-1 (or the pseudogene TRBV3-2) and TRBJ2-7; 8 bases fit TRBD1. The CDR3 length is 16 residues. Germline-derived CDR1 and CDR2 are LGHDT and YNNKEL (reference sequence). V shed 1 base and J 0 bases; nucleotides not matched to a gene: 5. CDR3 sequence: CASSQARGPLSYEQYF. In nucleotides, the CDR3 is TGTGCCAGCAGCCAAGCCAGGGGGCCACTCTCCTACGAGCAGTACTTC.

V gene TRBV5-8 combines with J gene TRBJ1-1; the D gene is possibly TRBD1 (6 bases). The CDR3 totals 17 residues. V shed 4 bases and J shed 0 bases, with 19 bases lying between them. CDR1 and CDR2 from the germline V gene are SGHTS and YDEGEE. The CDR3 spells CASSRLPQGRLNTEAFF. Here the CDR3 DNA reads TGTGCCAGCAGCCGATTACCTCAGGGGCGGTTGAACACTGAAGCTTTCTTT.

The chain recombines TRBV7-6 with TRBJ2-1; D is possibly TRBD2 (5 bases). Deletions cut 5 bases from V and 2 bases from J, with 16 bases between. CDR3 size: 16 residues. Germline V lookup: CDR1 SGHVS, CDR2 FNYEAQ. CDR3 in DNA: TGTGCCAGCAGCAGGACTCGCGGAGGTACCTACAATGAGCAGTTCTTC. The encoded protein is CASSRTRGGTYNEQFF.

This chain uses TRBV5-6 with TRBJ2-2, with D possibly being TRBD1 (6 bases). V was pared by 2 bases and J by 2 bases, with 16 bases between. There are 17 residues in the CDR3. Germline CDR1 reads SGHDT; CDR2 reads YYEEEE. The CDR3 DNA sequence: TGTGCCAGCAGCTTTTTAAACAGGGTTGTAAACACCGGGGAGCTGTTTTTT. Translated, it gives CASSFLNRVVNTGELFF.

This clone has just a few counts. The V gene is TRBV5-1, the J gene TRBJ1-2, with 9 positions matching TRBD1. The length of the CDR3 is 15 residues. After removal of 4 bases from V and 4 bases from J, the junction contained 8 bases not matched to a gene. Germline V gene lookup returns CDR1 SGHRS and CDR2 YFSETQ. CDR3 amino acids: CASSPGQGLSYGYTF. DNA for the CDR3: TGCGCCAGCAGCCCGGGACAGGGACTCAGCTATGGCTACACCTTC.

The CDR3 loop is CASSPDRGNEKLFF. CDR3 bases: TGTGCCAGCAGCCCTGACAGGGGAAATGAAAAACTGTTTTTT. The V and J genes are TRBV2 and TRBJ1-4; TRBD1 aligns across 8 bases. Germline V gives CDR1 SNHLY, CDR2 FYNNEI. V trimming: 6 bases; J trimming: 5 bases; junction bases outside the gene matches: 5. The CDR3 totals 14 residues.

The chain couples TRBV27 to TRBJ2-1; D unclear. The CDR3 consists of 9 residues. Germline V gene data show CDR1 as MNHEY and CDR2 as SMNVEV (reference sequence). The V and J ends lost 8 bases and 7 bases respectively, with 3 bases between them. This chain's CDR3 is CASRNEQFF. The CDR3 DNA reads as TGTGCCAGCCGGAATGAGCAGTTCTTC.

This clone showed up just once. The chain links TRBV5-1 to TRBJ2-1, with D tentatively TRBD2 (5 bases). From germline, CDR1 is SGHRS and CDR2 YFSETQ. This CDR3 is 18 amino acids long. V was clipped by 0 bases and J by 0 bases, with 16 bases between them. The CDR3 loop is CASSLAGVARSSYNEQFF. The CDR3 region has the DNA TGCGCCAGCAGCTTGGCCGGGGTAGCGAGGAGCTCCTACAATGAGCAGTTCTTC.

The rearrangement links TRBV19 to TRBJ1-2, with D possibly TRBD1 on 6 matching bases. V lost 4 bases and J 9 bases, leaving 9 bases between the germline ends. Germline V gene sequence: CDR1 LNHDA, CDR2 SQIVND (reference sequence). The CDR3 has 11 amino acids. This CDR3 reads CASSTRGSYTF. The CDR3 DNA reads TGTGCCAGTAGTACCAGGGGAAGCTACACCTTC.

This clone was seen more than once but under ten times. The chain recombines TRBV7-3 with TRBJ2-2, with D maybe TRBD2 (5 bases). In germline, CDR1 is SGHTA, CDR2 FQGTGA. Trimming took off 4 bases at V and 1 base at J, with 13 bases between the two ends. CDR3 length: 16 amino acids. In nucleotides, the CDR3 is TGTGCCAGCAGCTCCCGACGGAGGATGAACACCGGGGAGCTGTTTTTT. Residues: CASSSRRRMNTGELFF. Based on the CDR3 plus reference TRBV7-3 and TRBJ2-2, the full variable domain is GAGVSQTPSNKVTEKGKYVELRCDPISGHTALYWYRQSLGQGPEFLIYFQGTGAADDSGLPNDRFFAVRPEGSVSTLKIQRTERGDSAVYLCASSSRRRMNTGELFFGEGSRLTVL.